This TCR beta chain stems from a study of immune cell composition in non-small cell lung cancer. Unmatched junction bases numbered 8, after V lost 3 bases and J lost 6 bases. The CDR3 has 15 amino acids. In germline, CDR1 is SGDLS, CDR2 YYNGEE. Only in-frame clones appear in the TCRdb table, and some are missing; sequencing was by immunoSEQ multiplex PCR. The table records some 6,000 clones, around 71% of them present only once. The normal lung sample lay at least 3 cm, and maximally far, from the tumour. The chain joins TRBV9 to TRBJ1-5, with 8 bases identical to TRBD1. The sequenced material came from non-adjacent lung tissue. The TCR sequence derives from a human donor with non-small cell lung cancer. CDR3: CASSGQGLEGQPQHF. The CDR3 bases are TGTGCCAGCAGCGGACAGGGGTTAGAAGGTCAGCCCCAGCATTTT.